Here is one T cell receptor beta chain with its context. No antigen is known for it. Profiled with immunoSEQ multiplex PCR; TCRdb holds only in-frame clones, not every one. The sample includes around 2.5 million clones, roughly 93% of them seen just once. The record originates from a study of shared clonotypes between healthy human individuals. Study background: The people who gave samples were a couple of women and a few men aged 18 to 49. Study-wide results and caveats: What naive subsets generally showed was a larger estimated richness than memory subsets showed. The generation probabilities recorded for non-shared clonotypes fell below those of clonotypes shared by all four donors.

Germline assignment: CDR1 SGDLS and CDR2 YYNGEE. V lost 0 bases and J lost 6, with 16 bases in between. This CDR3 has 15 residues. The receptor was isolated from a man aged 18-30 years in good health. Some clones in this sample may be carry-over from other donors' samples. This chain joins TRBV9 and TRBJ2-7; no firm D call. The specimen was naive CD4+ T cells from PBMCs. Subset defined: CD45RA+ positively selected. CDR3 protein: CASSVALGPQGEQYF. The CDR3 nucleotides are TGTGCCAGCAGCGTAGCTTTAGGGCCCCAAGGCGAGCAGTACTTC.